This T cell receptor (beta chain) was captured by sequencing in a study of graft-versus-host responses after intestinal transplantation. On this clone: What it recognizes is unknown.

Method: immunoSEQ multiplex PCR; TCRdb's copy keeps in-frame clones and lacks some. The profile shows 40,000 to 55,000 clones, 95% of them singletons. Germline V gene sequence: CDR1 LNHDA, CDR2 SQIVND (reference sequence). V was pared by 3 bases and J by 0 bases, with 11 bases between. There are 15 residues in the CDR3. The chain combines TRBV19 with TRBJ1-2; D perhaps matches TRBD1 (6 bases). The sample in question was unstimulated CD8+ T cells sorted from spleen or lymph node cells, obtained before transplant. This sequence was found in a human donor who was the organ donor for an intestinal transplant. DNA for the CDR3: TGTGCCAGTAGTATTTCGGGACACCCTAACTATGGCTACACCTTC. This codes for CASSISGHPNYGYTF.